This T cell receptor (beta chain) was recovered during a study of T cell responses to AZD1222 COVID-19 vaccine. Worth noting for this clone: Antigen specificity is unknown.

Germline V gene lookup returns CDR1 SGDLS and CDR2 YYNGEE. J gave up 2 bases and V 4 bases, and 5 bases lay outside the gene matches. There are 14 residues in the CDR3. Here immunoSEQ multiplex PCR was the method, and the copy in TCRdb shows in-frame clones only, minus some. The repertoire holds around 50,000 clones, with about 86% as singletons. Regarding the study as a whole: Regions 160-218 and 743-854 held dominance among vaccine-associated CD4 TCRs, which spanned spike. Epitopes outside B.1.351 and B.1.1.7 mutated regions reportedly drew nearly half of spike TCRs. Rises in breadth and depth of Spike-specific TCRs came after two AZD1222 doses.

The sequence came from an adult in good health. The sample here was peripheral blood, taken on day 0 of AZD1222 vaccination. The rearrangement uses TRBV9 and TRBJ1-1, with 7 positions matching TRBD1. The CDR3 spells CASSQTGANTEAFF. The CDR3 DNA reads as TGTGCCAGCAGCCAAACAGGGGCAAACACTGAAGCTTTCTTT. The full variable domain, completed using reference TRBV9 and TRBJ1-1, is DSGVTQTPKHLITATGQRVTLRCSPRSGDLSVYWYQQSLDQGLQFLIQYYNGEERAKGNILERFSAQQFPDLHSELNLSSLELGDSALYFCASSQTGANTEAFFGQGTRLTVV.